The entry below describes one TCR beta chain. What it binds is unknown. Amplified regions were TCR beta CDR3 sequences from RNA transcripts. HTBI primers were used for first-round RT-PCR of the TCR CDR3. TCRdb used MiXCR to reprocess the multiplex PCR reads, holding one entry per CDR3 protein. Of about 570,000 distinct CDR3 sequences detected, 35% to 55% appear once; the ten largest clones hold about 20%. The sample originates from a study of T cells in Graves' hyperthyroidism and ophthalmopathy. Broader study findings: Most clonotypes expanded in the thyroid (above 0.001) were also present in blood. The model forecast ophthalmopathy, anticipating it by a median about six months before onset.

The CDR3 is 13 amino acids. The ends lost 3 bases at V and 3 bases at J; junction bases unmatched: 5. Germline values: CDR1 DFQATT, CDR2 SNEGSKA (reference sequence). The J gene is TRBJ2-7, the V gene TRBV20-1; 7 bases agree with TRBD1. The sequenced material came from peripheral blood or thyroid tissue (not recorded which). The origin of this receptor is an adult woman with Graves' disease, either hyperthyroidism or ophthalmopathy (not recorded which). The CDR3 bases are TGCAGTGCTAGCCTTCGGACAGGCTACGAGCAGTACTTC. It specifies CSASLRTGYEQYF.